The clone carrying this T cell receptor (beta chain) came up many times. What it recognizes is unknown. The CDR3 loop spans 14 amino acids. V was cut by 7 bases and J by 2 bases, with 14 bases left in between. The germline gives CDR1 SSHAT, CDR2 FNYEAQ (reference sequence). The data were obtained in a study of neurological immune-mediated disorders. Study conclusions and caveats: TCR-beta repertoires seemed private in all groups, with no expanded CDR3 amino acid sequences shared. One cluster of related CDR3 sequences contained, by phylogenetic grouping, the repertoires of 18 of 34 multiple sclerosis patients and formed a possible signature.

The cDNA was synthesized by 5'RACE incorporating 10-nucleotide random UMIs. MiXCR, run by TCRdb on the 5' RACE reads, gives a single entry per CDR3 protein. In the table there are some 34,000 distinct CDR3 sequences, about 1.6% of which are singletons. This TCR derives from a young woman with multiple sclerosis. The specimen sequenced was PBMCs. The chain employs TRBV7-7 and TRBJ2-5; possible D gene TRBD1, 5 bases. CDR3 DNA sequence: TGTGCCAGCACCCCGACAGCTATTCAAGAGACCCAGTACTTC. Residues: CASTPTAIQETQYF.